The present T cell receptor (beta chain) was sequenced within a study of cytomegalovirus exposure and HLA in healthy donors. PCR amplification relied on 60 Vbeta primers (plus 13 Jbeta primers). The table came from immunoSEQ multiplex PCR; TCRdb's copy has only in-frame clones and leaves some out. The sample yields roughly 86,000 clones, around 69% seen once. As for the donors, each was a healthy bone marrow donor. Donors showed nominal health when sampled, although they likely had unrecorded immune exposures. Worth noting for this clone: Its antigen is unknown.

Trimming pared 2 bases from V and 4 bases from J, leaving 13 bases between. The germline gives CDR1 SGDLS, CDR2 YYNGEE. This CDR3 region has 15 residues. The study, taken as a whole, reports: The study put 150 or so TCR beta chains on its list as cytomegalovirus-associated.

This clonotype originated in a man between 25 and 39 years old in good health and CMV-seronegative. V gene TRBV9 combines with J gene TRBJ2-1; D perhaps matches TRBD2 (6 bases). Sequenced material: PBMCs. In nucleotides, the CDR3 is TGTGCCAGCAGCGTTGAGGCTAGCGTGTACAATGAGCAGTTCTTC. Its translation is CASSVEASVYNEQFF. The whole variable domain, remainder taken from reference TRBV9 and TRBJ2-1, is DSGVTQTPKHLITATGQRVTLRCSPRSGDLSVYWYQQSLDQGLQFLIQYYNGEERAKGNILERFSAQQFPDLHSELNLSSLELGDSALYFCASSVEASVYNEQFFGPGTRLTVL.